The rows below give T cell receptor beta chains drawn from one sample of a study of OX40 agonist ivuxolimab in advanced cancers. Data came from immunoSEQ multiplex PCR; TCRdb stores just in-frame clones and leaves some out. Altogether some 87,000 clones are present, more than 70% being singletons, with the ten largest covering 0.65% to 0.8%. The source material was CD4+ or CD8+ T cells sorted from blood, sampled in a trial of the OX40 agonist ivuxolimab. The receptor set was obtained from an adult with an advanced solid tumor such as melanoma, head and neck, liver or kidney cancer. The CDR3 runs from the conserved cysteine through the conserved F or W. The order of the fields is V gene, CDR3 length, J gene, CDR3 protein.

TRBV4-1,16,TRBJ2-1,CASSQDERPTYNEQFF
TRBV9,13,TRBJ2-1,CASSVESKGEQFF
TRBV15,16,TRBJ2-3,CATSRGGAGVTDTQYF
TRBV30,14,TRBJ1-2,CAWSAIASGYGYTF
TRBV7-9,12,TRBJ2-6,CASSLSADVLTF
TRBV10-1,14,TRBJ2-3,CASSDFVGGDTQYF
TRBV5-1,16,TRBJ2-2,CASSRIRGTAPGELFF
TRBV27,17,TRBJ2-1,CASSPPPGSIVRNEQFF
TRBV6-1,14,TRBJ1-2,CASRDRGTNYGYTF
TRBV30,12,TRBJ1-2,CAWRQGLYGYTF
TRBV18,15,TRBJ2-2,CASSPDPLFAGELFF
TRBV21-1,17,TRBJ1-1,CASSKALLAGRMAEAFF
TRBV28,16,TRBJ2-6,CASSLEGALGANVLTF
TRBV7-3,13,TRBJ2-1,CASSYLVTGEQFF
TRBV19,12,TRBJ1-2,CASSTIQGGYTF
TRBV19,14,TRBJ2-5,CASSMAGGHETQYF
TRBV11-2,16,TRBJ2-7,CASSPIQRTASYEQYF
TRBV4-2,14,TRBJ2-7,CASSQEPGTYEQYF
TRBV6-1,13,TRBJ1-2,CASSEQGWAGYTF
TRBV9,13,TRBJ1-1,CASSVASNTEAFF
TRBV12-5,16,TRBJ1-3,CASGLRWGTLGNTIYF
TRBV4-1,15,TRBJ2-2,CASSQGRGATGELFF
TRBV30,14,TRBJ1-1,CAWSRVGPSTEAFF
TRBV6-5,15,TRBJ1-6,CASSYTGDFNSPLHF
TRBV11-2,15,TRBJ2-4,CASSFEPSAKNIQYF
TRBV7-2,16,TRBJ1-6,CASSLAGGRNNSPLHF
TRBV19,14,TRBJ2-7,CASQDPNPPYEQYF
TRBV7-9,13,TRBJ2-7,CASSFAGGHEQYF
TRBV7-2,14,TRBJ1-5,CASSRAGGNQPQHF
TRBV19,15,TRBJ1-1,CASSFIERGVTEAFF
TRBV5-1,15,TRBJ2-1,CASILNTGARNEQFF
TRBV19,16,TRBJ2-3,CASSGGLAGAGDTQYF
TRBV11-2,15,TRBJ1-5,CASSLGGVGNQPQHF
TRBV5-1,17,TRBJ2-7,CASSLVLAGASSYEQYF
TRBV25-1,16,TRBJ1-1,CASSSRQGASNTEAFF
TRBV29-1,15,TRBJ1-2,CSVEFIRTANYGYTF
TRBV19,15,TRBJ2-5,CASSIATRGRETQYF
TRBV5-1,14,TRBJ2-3,CASSRDYGVDTQYF
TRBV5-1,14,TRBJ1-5,CASSLAAEGQPQHF
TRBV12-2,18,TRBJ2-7,CASRSGPGKSGRSYEQYF
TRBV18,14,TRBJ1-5,CASSPGNTDQPQHF
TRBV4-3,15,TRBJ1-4,CASSQEGTGDEKLFF
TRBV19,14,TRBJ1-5,CASSPLMGNQPQHF
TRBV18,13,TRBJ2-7,CASSGQATYEQYF